These 12 T cell receptor beta chains were sequenced from one sample in a study of T cell responses to AZD1222 COVID-19 vaccine. Sequencing used immunoSEQ multiplex PCR; TCRdb keeps in-frame clones, though not all of them. The profile covers fewer than 75,000 clones, with about 93% appearing a single time and about 5.7% taken by the ten largest. Sequenced here: peripheral blood, sampled 28 days after the second dose of the MenACWY control vaccine. These receptors were collected from an adult who received the MenACWY meningococcal vaccine as a control.

The V and J genes are TRBV2 and TRBJ1-1; maybe TRBD1 (5 bases). CDR1 is SNHLY, CDR2 FYNNEI, per germline. CDR3 size: 17 residues. V was trimmed by 4 bases and J by 0 bases, leaving 18 bases between them. For the CDR3, the DNA is TGTGCCAGCAGTGTTCCACGATTGACAGCCATGAACACTGAAGCTTTCTTT. Translated: CASSVPRLTAMNTEAFF.

The chain joins TRBV19 to TRBJ1-1; no reliable D call. The germline V gene encodes CDR1 LNHDA and CDR2 SQIVND (reference sequence). This CDR3 has 13 residues. V was cut by 3 bases and J by 3 bases, with 8 bases left in between. CDR3 region: CASSIVPDTEAFF. CDR3 DNA: TGTGCCAGTAGTATCGTCCCGGACACTGAAGCTTTCTTT.

The chain has TRBV6-5 and TRBJ1-5; unclear D gene. The V gene's germline CDR1 is MNHEY and CDR2 SVGAGI. The CDR3 contains 15 residues. With 4 bases removed from V and 0 bases from J, the gap between germline ends came to 10 bases. This CDR3 is CASSLVGSSNQPQHF. The CDR3 nucleotides read TGTGCCAGCAGTTTGGTAGGGAGTAGCAATCAGCCCCAGCATTTT.

Judged by abundance, this clone is medium-sized (0.01 to 0.1%). The chain employs TRBV12-3 or TRBV12-4 and TRBJ2-2; possible D gene TRBD1, 6 bases. V was trimmed by 6 bases and J by 5 bases, leaving 10 bases between them. The CDR3 length is 13 residues. CDR3 protein: CASRRQETGELFF. DNA of the CDR3: TGTGCCAGCAGAAGACAGGAAACCGGGGAGCTGTTTTTT.

The chain couples TRBV5-1 to TRBJ2-3, with 11 bases aligning to TRBD2. Germline assignment: CDR1 SGHRS and CDR2 YFSETQ. After removal of 1 base from V and 0 bases from J, the junction contained 13 bases not matched to a gene. This CDR3 contains 20 residues. CDR3 region: CASSLWGPLTSGNSTDTQYF. The CDR3 DNA reads as TGCGCCAGCAGCTTGTGGGGACCTTTGACTAGCGGGAACAGCACAGATACGCAGTATTTT.

V gene TRBV24-1 combines with J gene TRBJ1-2, with D hard to call. In germline, CDR1 is KGHDR, CDR2 SFDVKD. This CDR3 has 11 residues. V lost 6 bases, J lost 7 bases, and 8 bases lay in between. The CDR3 bases are TGTGCCACCAGTACGGGAGGTGGCTACACCTTC. Encoded protein: CATSTGGGYTF.

The genes are TRBV10-3 and TRBJ1-1, with 9 nucleotides matching TRBD1. The germline gives CDR1 ENHRY, CDR2 SYGVKD. V shed 4 bases and J 3 bases; nucleotides not matched to a gene: 3. CDR3 length: 14 amino acids. CDR3 residues: CAISGTGEDTEAFF. The CDR3 nucleotides read TGTGCCATCAGTGGGACAGGGGAGGACACTGAAGCTTTCTTT.

The chain joins TRBV5-6 to TRBJ2-5; no clear D. CDR1 is SGHDT and CDR2 is YYEEEE in the germline V gene. The CDR3 is 13 residues long. V lost 0 bases and J lost 1, with 4 bases in between. CDR3 loop: CASSLALQETQYF. Written as DNA, the CDR3 is TGTGCCAGCAGCTTGGCCCTCCAAGAGACCCAGTACTTC.

The DNA of the CDR3 is TGTGCCAGCAGCTCCCTGGGGGGGGCCATGGAGCCCCAGCATTTT. Translating gives CASSSLGGAMEPQHF. The chain recombines TRBV7-8 with TRBJ1-5, with D tentatively TRBD1 (6 bases). The V end lost 4 bases, the J end lost 8 bases, and 18 bases lay between the germline ends. CDR1 and CDR2 (germline): SGHVS, FQNEAQ. The CDR3 runs 15 residues.

V and J are TRBV10-1 and TRBJ1-2; maybe TRBD1 (6 bases). V was clipped by 4 bases and J by 4 bases, with 10 bases between them. CDR3 length: 13 amino acids. Germline assignment: CDR1 WNHNN and CDR2 SYGVQD (reference sequence). The CDR3 loop reads CASSGQAGYGYTF. The DNA for the CDR3 is TGCGCCAGCAGTGGACAGGCCGGCTATGGCTACACCTTC.

This sequence joins TRBV4-1 and TRBJ1-5, with a tentative D call TRBD1 (5 bases). This CDR3 has 15 amino acids. Germline CDR1 and CDR2: MGHRA and YSYEKL. The ends were cut back, 0 bases at V and 11 bases at J, with 17 bases in the middle. The CDR3 is CASSQDGQGLESQHF. CDR3 DNA: TGCGCCAGCAGCCAAGATGGGCAGGGATTGGAGTCCCAGCATTTT.

CDR3 nucleotides: TGTGCCAGCAGCTATAGGACGGGTAACACTGAAGCTTTCTTT. The encoded protein is CASSYRTGNTEAFF. This sequence joins TRBV5-5 and TRBJ1-1; D not resolved. The V gene's germline CDR1 is SGHKS and CDR2 YYEKEE (reference sequence). The V and J ends lost 3 bases and 2 bases respectively, with 11 bases between them. The CDR3 consists of 14 residues.